This T cell receptor (beta chain) originates from a study of Graves' ophthalmopathy and Graves' hyperthyroidism. There are 14 residues in the CDR3. Germline trimming cut 5 bases from V and 4 bases from J; bases unmatched to any gene: 5. CDR1 is LNHDA, CDR2 SQIVND, per germline (reference sequence). PBMCs had their origin in fresh peripheral blood (approximately 9.7 ml). This clonotype was recorded at least ten times. Antigen: not known. Amplification targeted the TCR beta CDR3 regions, with RNA transcripts as the source material. RT-PCR with HTBI primers came first, then second-round multiplex PCR. Each CDR3 protein is one row after TCRdb ran MiXCR on the multiplex PCR reads. The sample consists of nearly 400,000 distinct CDR3 sequences, around 17% of them appearing once. Broader study findings: Progression of ophthalmopathy was predicted by the model with 60% to 71% sensitivity and just under 75% specificity.

The sample was peripheral blood. The chain is built from TRBV19 and TRBJ2-5, with 9 nucleotides matching TRBD1. The TCR sequence derives from a woman aged 18 to 35 with Graves' ophthalmopathy. The CDR3: CASSPGQGSETQYF. The CDR3 DNA follows: TGTGCCAGTAGTCCGGGACAGGGATCAGAGACCCAGTACTTC.